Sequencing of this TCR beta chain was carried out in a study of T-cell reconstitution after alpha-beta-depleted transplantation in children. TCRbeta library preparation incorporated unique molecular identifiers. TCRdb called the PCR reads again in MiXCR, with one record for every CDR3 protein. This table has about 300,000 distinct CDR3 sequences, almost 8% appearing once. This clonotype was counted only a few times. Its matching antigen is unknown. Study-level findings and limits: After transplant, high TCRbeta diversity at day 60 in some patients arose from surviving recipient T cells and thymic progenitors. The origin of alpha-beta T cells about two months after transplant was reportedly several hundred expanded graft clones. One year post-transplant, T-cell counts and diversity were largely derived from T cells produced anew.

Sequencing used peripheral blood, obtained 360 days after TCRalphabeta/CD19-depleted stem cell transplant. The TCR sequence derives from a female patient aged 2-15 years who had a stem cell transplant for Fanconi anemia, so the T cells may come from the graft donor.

This chain's CDR3 is CASSLTSGSEQFF. In nucleotides, the CDR3 is TGTGCCAGCAGCCTTACTAGCGGCAGTGAGCAGTTCTTC. The chain couples TRBV5-4 to TRBJ2-1; 8 nucleotides agree with TRBD2. The V and J ends lost 4 bases and 9 bases, in that order; junction bases with no gene match: 6. The CDR3 runs 13 residues. Germline V gene sequence: CDR1 SGHNT, CDR2 YYREEE (reference sequence). The entire variable domain, with the rest obtained from reference TRBV5-4 and TRBJ2-1, is as follows: ETGVTQSPTHLIKTRGQQVTLRCSSQSGHNTVSWYQQALGQGPQFIFQYYREEENGRGNFPPRFSGLQFPNYSSELNVNALELDDSALYLCASSLTSGSEQFFGPGTRLTVL.